This paragraph covers one TCR beta chain sequence. Its antigen is unknown. The data stem from a study of cytomegalovirus exposure and HLA in healthy donors. Study findings and constraints: The study designated 150 to 200 TCR beta chains cytomegalovirus-associated. A later analysis appeared to link common viral pathogens to several of the most significant clusters. The Asian-associated ancestry cluster reportedly had fewer N-insertions than the approximately 630-donor mean in a later analysis. More clonal expansion characterized HLA-associated TCR beta chains than equally common others in a later analysis.

The PCR had 60 Vbeta and 13 Jbeta primers. Sequenced by immunoSEQ multiplex PCR; TCRdb stores in-frame clones only, minus some. The table shows 100,000 to 150,000 clones, with over 70% occurring only once. CDR3 length equals 17 residues. The V and J ends lost 4 bases and 5 bases respectively, with 23 bases between them. CDR1 is SEHNR and CDR2 is FQNEAQ in the germline V gene (reference sequence). The TCR sequence derives from a woman in her forties in good health and CMV-seronegative. The chain recombines TRBV7-9 with TRBJ2-5; D unresolved. Source material: PBMCs. For the CDR3, the DNA is TGTGCCAGCAGCTCTCTCGAGGCCCAGTTTAGGTCGGAGACCCAGTACTTC. Its protein product is CASSSLEAQFRSETQYF.